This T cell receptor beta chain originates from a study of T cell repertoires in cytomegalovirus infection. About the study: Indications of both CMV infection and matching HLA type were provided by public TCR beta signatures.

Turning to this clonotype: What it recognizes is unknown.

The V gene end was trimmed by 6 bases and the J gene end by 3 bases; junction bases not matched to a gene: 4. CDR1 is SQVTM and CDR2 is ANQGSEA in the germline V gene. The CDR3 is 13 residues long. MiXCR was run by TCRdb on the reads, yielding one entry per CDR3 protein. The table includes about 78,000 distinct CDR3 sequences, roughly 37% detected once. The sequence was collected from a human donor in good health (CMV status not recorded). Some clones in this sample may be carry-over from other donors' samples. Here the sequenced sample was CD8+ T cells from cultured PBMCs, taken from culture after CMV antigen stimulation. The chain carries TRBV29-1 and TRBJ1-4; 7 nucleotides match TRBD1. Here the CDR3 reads CSVTGTANEKLFF. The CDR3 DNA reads TGCAGCGTGACCGGGACAGCTAATGAAAAACTGTTTTTT.